The TCR beta chain described here comes from a study of blood T cell repertoires in COVID-19. Study-level information: T cells, B-cell-depleted T cells, or PBMCs supplied cDNA or gDNA.

In its sample, this clone was seen once. The germline CDR1 and CDR2 sequences are LNHDA and SQIVND (reference sequence). V lost 3 bases to trimming and J lost 10 bases, with 15 bases between them. There are 13 residues in the CDR3. Sequenced by immunoSEQ multiplex PCR; TCRdb stores in-frame clones only, minus some. The sample comprises around 160,000 clones, just under 90% of which are singletons, and under 13% rests with the top ten. The receptor was isolated from a woman in her 70s with COVID-19, enrolled during active disease. The chain employs TRBV19 and TRBJ1-2; TRBD1 is a possible D gene (6 bases). The specimen sequenced was peripheral blood. CDR3 coding DNA: TGTGCCAGTAGTATTGCCCATGGACAGTTCTACACCTTC. Translating it yields CASSIAHGQFYTF.